Given below is one T cell receptor beta chain in context. For every subset, genomic DNA was evenly distributed across several immunoSEQ plates. Assay: immunoSEQ multiplex PCR; the TCRdb copy retains only in-frame clones and omits some. This sample has about 700,000 clones, with roughly nine tenths found just once. These data originate in a study of shared clonotypes between healthy human individuals. In the naive CD8 group, cells lacked CD45RO and were positively selected for CCR7, so terminally differentiated effector memory CD45RA+ cells were left out. Donation came from healthy HIV-negative adults that had no recent acute infections or vaccinations. V shed 4 bases and J 5 bases; nucleotides not matched to a gene: 5. The CDR3 totals 13 residues. Germline values: CDR1 MNHEY, CDR2 SVGAGI.

Material: naive CD8+ T cells sorted from blood. This receptor was identified in a man aged 30 to 45 in good health. The chain couples TRBV6-5 to TRBJ2-7; 7 nucleotides match TRBD1. The CDR3 region has the DNA TGTGCCAGCAGTTTACAGGGGTCCCACGAGCAGTACTTC. This encodes CASSLQGSHEQYF.